This TCR beta chain was recovered during a study of shared clonotypes between healthy human individuals. Produced via immunoSEQ multiplex PCR; TCRdb's table is partial and in-frame only. The profile covers 1,100,000 or so clones, with about 80% appearing a single time and approximately 0.5% taken by the ten largest. This clone was found once. CDR1 KGHSH and CDR2 LQKENI come from the germline V gene. The CDR3 runs to 15 residues. The sequence was obtained from a man between 18 and 35 years old in good health. Some clones in this sample may be carry-over from other donors' samples. Sequences were obtained from memory CD4+ T cells from PBMCs. Stated subset: CD45RA-negative fraction. The V gene is TRBV18, the J gene TRBJ2-5; no clear D. The DNA end is a closer match to TRBJ2-7, so the J assignment may be wrong. The chain's CDR3 is CASSPHISTVFEQYF. For the CDR3, the DNA is TGTGCCAGCTCACCCCATATCTCAACAGTCTTCGAGCAGTACTTC.